This T cell receptor (beta chain) was found in a study of response to subunit inactivated influenza vaccine listed by TCRdb under 2018. At the level of the whole study: Deep quantitative profiling of the T cell receptor repertoire was used in the study to follow responses to a trivalent subunit inactivated influenza vaccine.

Overall study outcomes, separate from this receptor: The authors proposed that each seasonal influenza vaccination may bring in only a limited number of new T cells.

Turning to this clonotype: Its cognate antigen has yet to be identified. No base qualities exist here, and no much larger clone lies one base off it.

The library was produced with RT-PCR. The instrument given in TCRdb is Illumina HiSeq 2500. TCRdb ran its own pipeline on the public reads, namely fastp trimming at Q25 and MiXCR clone calling, and kept in-frame beta chains. Identical CDR3 protein sequences are pooled into one entry, listed with their most common genes and DNA. The sample includes around 530,000 distinct CDR3 sequences, with 16% observed a single time. Roughly 3% of the sample is taken by the ten largest. The trim is 0 bases for V and 5 bases for J, with a gap of 11 bases between the germline ends. CDR1 and CDR2 are drawn from the germline V gene: SQVTM, ANQGSEA. CDR3 length: 14 amino acids, cysteine to phenylalanine. The entry retains the CDR3 DNA only, 42 bases that are in frame from base 1.

The sequence was collected from a man in his fifties or sixties who received an inactivated influenza vaccine. Donor details come from another sample of the same person, matched by shared clones. The chain joins TRBV29-1 to TRBJ2-1; possibly the D gene is TRBD2, per 6 matching bases. The sequenced sample was CD4+ T cells sorted from PBMCs, obtained roughly 24 months after vaccination. The CDR3 is CSVEDGRGDNEQFF. The nucleotide sequence is TGCAGCGTTGAAGACGGGCGGGGCGACAATGAGCAGTTCTTC.